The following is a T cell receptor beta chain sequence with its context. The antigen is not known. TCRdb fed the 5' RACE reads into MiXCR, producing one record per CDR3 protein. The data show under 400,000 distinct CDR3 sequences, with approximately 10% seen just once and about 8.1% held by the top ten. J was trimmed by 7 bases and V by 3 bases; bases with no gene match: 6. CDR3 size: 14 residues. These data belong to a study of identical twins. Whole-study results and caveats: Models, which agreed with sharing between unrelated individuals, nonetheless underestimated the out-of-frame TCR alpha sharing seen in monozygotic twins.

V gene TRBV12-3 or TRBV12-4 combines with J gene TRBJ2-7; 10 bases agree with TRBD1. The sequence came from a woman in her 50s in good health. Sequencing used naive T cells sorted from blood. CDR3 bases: TGTGCCAGCAGTTTGGGACAGGGGAGGGGTGAGCAGTACTTC. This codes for CASSLGQGRGEQYF.